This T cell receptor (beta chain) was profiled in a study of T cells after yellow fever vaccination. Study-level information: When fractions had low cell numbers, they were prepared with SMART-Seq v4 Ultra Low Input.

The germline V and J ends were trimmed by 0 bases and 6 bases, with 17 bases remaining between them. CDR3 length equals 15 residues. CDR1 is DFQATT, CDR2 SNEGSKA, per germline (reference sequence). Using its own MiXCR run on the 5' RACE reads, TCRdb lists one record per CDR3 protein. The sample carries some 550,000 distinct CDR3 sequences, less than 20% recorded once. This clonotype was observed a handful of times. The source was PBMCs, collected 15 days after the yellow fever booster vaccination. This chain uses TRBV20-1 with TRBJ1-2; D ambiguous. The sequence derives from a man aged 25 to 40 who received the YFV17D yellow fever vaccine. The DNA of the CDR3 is TGCAGTGCTAGAGATGAGGTTAAAGGCCCAGATGGCTACACCTTC. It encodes CSARDEVKGPDGYTF.